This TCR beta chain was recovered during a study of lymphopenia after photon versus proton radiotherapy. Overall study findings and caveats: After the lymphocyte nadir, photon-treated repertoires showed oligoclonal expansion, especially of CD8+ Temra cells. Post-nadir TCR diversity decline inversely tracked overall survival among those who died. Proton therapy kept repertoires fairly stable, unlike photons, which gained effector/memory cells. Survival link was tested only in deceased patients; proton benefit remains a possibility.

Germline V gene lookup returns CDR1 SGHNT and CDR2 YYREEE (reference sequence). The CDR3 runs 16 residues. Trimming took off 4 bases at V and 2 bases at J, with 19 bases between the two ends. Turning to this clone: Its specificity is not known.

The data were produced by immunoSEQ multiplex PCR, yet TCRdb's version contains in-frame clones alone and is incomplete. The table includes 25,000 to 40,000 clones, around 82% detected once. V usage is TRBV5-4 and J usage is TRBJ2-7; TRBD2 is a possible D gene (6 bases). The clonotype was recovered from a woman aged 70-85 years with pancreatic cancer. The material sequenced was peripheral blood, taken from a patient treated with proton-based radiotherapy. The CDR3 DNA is TGTGCCAGCAGCCCAGGTACCGGGAGCCAAACCTACGAGCAGTACTTC. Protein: CASSPGTGSQTYEQYF. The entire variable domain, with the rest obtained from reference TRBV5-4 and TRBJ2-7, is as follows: ETGVTQSPTHLIKTRGQQVTLRCSSQSGHNTVSWYQQALGQGPQFIFQYYREEENGRGNFPPRFSGLQFPNYSSELNVNALELDDSALYLCASSPGTGSQTYEQYFGPGTRLTVT.